One sample yielded the 27 T cell receptor beta chains listed below, sequenced in a study of T cell changes during pregnancy in multiple sclerosis. Profiling relied on immunoSEQ multiplex PCR, and the TCRdb table lists in-frame clones only, not all of them. This repertoire shows more than 45,000 clones, around 92% found once; its top ten account for over 0.55%. This sample comprised CD4+ T cells from peripheral blood mononuclear cells, obtained after pregnancy. These receptors originate from a female donor with multiple sclerosis, enrolled in a pregnancy study.

The J gene is TRBJ2-5, the V gene TRBV29-1; 14 bases fit TRBD2. V lost 1 base to trimming and J lost 6 bases; unmatched junction nucleotides: 4. The CDR3 loop spans 15 amino acids. Germline CDR1 and CDR2: SQVTM and ANQGSEA. Here the CDR3 reads CSVEGTSGRIKTQYF. CDR3 nucleotides: TGCAGCGTTGAAGGGACTAGCGGGAGGATAAAGACCCAGTACTTC.

The chain couples TRBV7-2 to TRBJ2-7; no firm D call. Germline V gene lookup returns CDR1 SGHTA and CDR2 FQGNSA. Trimming took off 0 bases at V and 6 bases at J, with 6 bases between the two ends. CDR3 size: 12 residues. Written as DNA, the CDR3 is TGTGCCAGCAGCTTAGCGACGGGCGAGCAGTACTTC. Protein: CASSLATGEQYF.

The chain couples TRBV28 to TRBJ1-5; possibly TRBD1 for D (6 bases). Trimming removed 11 bases at V and 7 bases at J, with 21 bases between. This CDR3 comprises 14 residues. From germline, CDR1 is MDHEN and CDR2 SYDVKM. The CDR3 sequence is CAHKGGAINQPQHF. The DNA of the CDR3 is TGTGCCCACAAAGGGGGGGCGATTAACCAGCCCCAGCATTTT.

By share, this clone counts as medium-sized. The chain recombines TRBV18 with TRBJ2-2; 9 nucleotides align to TRBD2. The V gene end was trimmed by 1 base and the J gene end by 5 bases; junction bases not matched to a gene: 5. The germline V gene encodes CDR1 KGHSH and CDR2 LQKENI. CDR3 length: 16 amino acids. The CDR3 spells CASSPLGLAFTGELFF. Written as DNA, the CDR3 is TGTGCCAGCTCACCACTCGGACTAGCGTTTACCGGGGAGCTGTTTTTT.

The rearrangement uses TRBV7-2 and TRBJ1-2, with D possibly being TRBD1 (5 bases). The CDR3 sequence is 12 residues long. Germline V gene lookup returns CDR1 SGHTA and CDR2 FQGNSA. V lost 7 bases to trimming and J lost 7 bases, with 13 bases between them. The CDR3 DNA reads TGTGCCAGCACCCCGTGGCAGGGTGGCTACACCTTC. This translates into CASTPWQGGYTF. The whole variable domain, remainder taken from reference TRBV7-2 and TRBJ1-2, is GAGVSQSPSNKVTEKGKDVELRCDPISGHTALYWYRQSLGQGLEFLIYFQGNSAPDKSGLPSDRFSAERTGGSVSTLTIQRTQQEDSAVYLCASTPWQGGYTFGSGTRLTVV.

This clone came up a few times. The chain is built from TRBV25-1 and TRBJ2-5; D unclear. This CDR3 is 13 amino acids long. From germline, CDR1 is MGHDK and CDR2 SYGVNS. V was pared by 8 bases and J by 0 bases, with 10 bases between. DNA of the CDR3: TGTGCCAGCTCCCGACAATACCAAGAGACCCAGTACTTC. It encodes CASSRQYQETQYF.

V and J are TRBV5-1 and TRBJ2-3; 11 bases match TRBD2. The V segment lost 0 bases and the J segment 3 bases; nucleotides outside the gene matches: 15. The germline V gene has CDR1 SGHRS and CDR2 YFSETQ. The CDR3 contains 20 residues. The CDR3 spells CASSLARLAGPPRLTDTQYF. CDR3 DNA sequence: TGCGCCAGCAGCTTGGCAAGACTAGCGGGACCCCCCCGATTGACAGATACGCAGTATTTT.

The rearrangement uses TRBV5-4 and TRBJ2-3; TRBD1 matches 8 bases. From germline, CDR1 is SGHNT and CDR2 YYREEE (reference sequence). The CDR3 extends over 16 amino acids. The trim removed 4 bases at V and 0 bases at J, leaving 7 bases unmatched. The CDR3 DNA follows: TGTGCCAGCAGCACCGGATACAGGGGGAGCACAGATACGCAGTATTTT. This encodes CASSTGYRGSTDTQYF.

This chain joins TRBV7-3 and TRBJ2-1, with TRBD2 matching 8 bases. Unmatched junction bases numbered 6, after V lost 2 bases and J lost 0 bases. The CDR3 loop spans 17 amino acids. From germline, CDR1 is SGHTA and CDR2 FQGTGA. CDR3 coding DNA: TGTGCCAGCAGCTTATCGGTGGCGGGGGGCTCCTACAATGAGCAGTTCTTC. Amino acid sequence: CASSLSVAGGSYNEQFF.

CDR3 sequence reads: CASSGGTYGYTF. The CDR3 DNA follows: TGTGCCAGCTCTGGGGGGACTTATGGCTACACCTTC. The gene calls are TRBV18 and TRBJ1-2; perhaps TRBD1 as D (5 bases). Per germline, CDR1 KGHSH and CDR2 LQKENI. The CDR3 extends over 12 amino acids. Between the trimmed V and J ends, which lost 6 bases and 5 bases, there was a span of 10 bases.

The chain is built from TRBV27 and TRBJ2-2, with a tentative D call TRBD1 (6 bases). This CDR3 spans 16 amino acids. Trimming took 1 base from V and 6 from J, leaving 15 bases between them. The V gene's germline CDR1 is MNHEY and CDR2 SMNVEV (reference sequence). CDR3 nucleotide sequence: TGTGCCAGCAGTTTATTGGGAACAGGGACGGCCGGGGAGCTGTTTTTT. Protein sequence: CASSLLGTGTAGELFF.

This clone appeared a single time. The rearrangement links TRBV7-2 to TRBJ2-1; TRBD2 aligns across 9 bases. CDR1 and CDR2 (germline): SGHTA, FQGNSA. The CDR3 totals 18 residues. V lost 6 bases to trimming and J lost 7 bases; unmatched junction nucleotides: 19. CDR3 bases: TGTGCCAGCAGACTTCGTAATTTCGGCGGGAGGGCCGGGAATGAGCAGTTCTTC. Its translation: CASRLRNFGGRAGNEQFF.

This clone showed up just once. This chain uses TRBV10-1 with TRBJ2-2; D perhaps matches TRBD2 (5 bases). The CDR3 sequence is 14 residues long. Trimming removed 5 bases from V and 4 bases from J, with 11 bases in between. Germline CDR1 reads WNHNN; CDR2 reads SYGVQD (reference sequence). CDR3 residues: CASSKAESTGELFF. DNA of the CDR3: TGCGCCAGCAGTAAAGCGGAGTCCACCGGGGAGCTGTTTTTT.

V is TRBV9 and J is TRBJ2-7, with D possibly being TRBD1 (6 bases). V dropped 3 bases and J dropped 3 bases, with 13 bases sitting between them. The CDR3 is 14 residues long. The germline CDR1 and CDR2 sequences are SGDLS and YYNGEE. CDR3 sequence (DNA): TGTGCCAGCAGCGCCGGACAGTACGACTACGAGCAGTACTTC. Amino acid sequence: CASSAGQYDYEQYF.

The rearrangement uses TRBV18 and TRBJ1-1, with 8 positions matching TRBD1. Looked up from germline, CDR1 is KGHSH and CDR2 is LQKENI. CDR3 length: 13 amino acids. With 3 bases clipped from V and 3 bases from J, the junction kept 0 bases outside the gene matches. The CDR3 sequence is CASSPDRDTEAFF. CDR3 nucleotides: TGTGCCAGCTCACCGGACAGGGACACTGAAGCTTTCTTT.

The chain recombines TRBV19 with TRBJ2-7, with 9 bases matching TRBD1. This CDR3 region has 15 residues. Per germline, CDR1 LNHDA and CDR2 SQIVND (reference sequence). V trimming: 2 bases; J trimming: 0 bases; junction bases outside the gene matches: 2. The chain's CDR3 is CASSIIQGASYEQYF. CDR3 coding DNA: TGTGCCAGTAGTATAATACAGGGGGCCTCCTACGAGCAGTACTTC.

V gene TRBV2 combines with J gene TRBJ2-3; 12 bases align to TRBD2. J was trimmed by 6 bases and V by 3 bases; bases with no gene match: 4. Germline CDR1 SNHLY, CDR2 FYNNEI. The CDR3 extends over 15 amino acids. As DNA, the CDR3 is TGTGCCAGCAGTGATCAGGGACTAGCGGGTGATACGCAGTATTTT. Its protein is CASSDQGLAGDTQYF. The entire variable domain, with the rest obtained from reference TRBV2 and TRBJ2-3, is as follows: EPEVTQTPSHQVTQMGQEVILRCVPISNHLYFYWYRQILGQKVEFLVSFYNNEISEKSEIFDDQFSVERPDGSNFTLKIRSTKLEDSAMYFCASSDQGLAGDTQYFGPGTRLTVL.

The CDR3, as DNA: TGTGCCAGCAGTCTAGCGGGAGGGGGGGGTACGCAGTATTTT. This encodes CASSLAGGGGTQYF. V and J are TRBV7-2 and TRBJ2-3; 12 nucleotides line up with TRBD2. This CDR3 spans 14 amino acids. The V and J ends lost 6 bases and 8 bases, in that order; junction bases with no gene match: 6. CDR1 is SGHTA and CDR2 is FQGNSA in the germline V gene. The variable domain in full, completed from reference TRBV7-2 and TRBJ2-3, reads GAGVSQSPSNKVTEKGKDVELRCDPISGHTALYWYRQSLGQGLEFLIYFQGNSAPDKSGLPSDRFSAERTGGSVSTLTIQRTQQEDSAVYLCASSLAGGGGTQYFGPGTRLTVL.

J is TRBJ1-2 and V is TRBV6-5; 7 nucleotides agree with TRBD1. Germline V gives CDR1 MNHEY, CDR2 SVGAGI. The CDR3 has 15 amino acids. The J segment lost 0 bases and the V segment lost 11 bases, leaving 12 bases of the junction unmatched. The CDR3: CAALSWTGTNYGYTF. The CDR3 nucleotides are TGTGCCGCACTTAGCTGGACAGGAACTAACTATGGCTACACCTTC.

The chain uses TRBV5-4 and TRBJ2-2; 8 bases fit TRBD2. The germline CDR1 and CDR2 sequences are SGHNT and YYREEE (reference sequence). The CDR3 runs 16 residues. The V segment lost 4 bases and the J segment 5 bases; nucleotides outside the gene matches: 10. The CDR3 protein is CASSPKAGVRTGELFF. The DNA for the CDR3 is TGTGCCAGCAGCCCAAAAGCGGGAGTTCGTACCGGGGAGCTGTTTTTT.

The chain joins TRBV4-3 to TRBJ2-5; 10 bases are shared with TRBD2. This CDR3 is built from 16 residues. Germline lookup yields CDR1 LGHNA and CDR2 YSLEER. The trim removed 4 bases at V and 5 bases at J, leaving 10 bases unmatched. CDR3 coding DNA: TGCGCCAGCAGCCGTAGAAGCGGGAGGGCCGGTGAGACCCAGTACTTC. This gives the protein CASSRRSGRAGETQYF.

CDR3 residues: CSVAGTYFNEQFF. The DNA for the CDR3 is TGCAGCGTCGCCGGGACATACTTCAATGAGCAGTTCTTC. The chain employs TRBV29-1 and TRBJ2-1; D is perhaps TRBD1 (6 bases). V was cut by 6 bases and J by 6 bases, with 15 bases left in between. Germline CDR1 SQVTM, CDR2 ANQGSEA. CDR3 length: 13 residues.

The V call is TRBV10-1, the J call TRBJ1-1, with TRBD1 matching 8 bases. CDR1 is WNHNN, CDR2 SYGVQD, per germline (reference sequence). The CDR3 totals 13 residues. J lost 4 bases, V lost 6 bases, and 4 bases had no gene match. The DNA for the CDR3 is TGCGCCAGCAGACAAACAGGGGGCACTGAAGCTTTCTTT. Protein product: CASRQTGGTEAFF.

This clone showed up just a few times. The J gene is TRBJ2-7, the V gene TRBV19; tentatively, D is TRBD1 (5 bases). The CDR3 is 13 residues long. Germline CDR1 and CDR2: LNHDA and SQIVND (reference sequence). V gave up 3 bases and J gave up 3 bases, with 9 bases separating them. CDR3 loop: CASSMARDYEQYF. In DNA, the CDR3 is TGTGCCAGTAGTATGGCCAGGGACTACGAGCAGTACTTC.

V and J are TRBV5-4 and TRBJ1-2; TRBD1 might be the D (6 bases). The CDR3 sequence is 16 residues long. CDR1 SGHNT and CDR2 YYREEE come from the germline V gene (reference sequence). Trimming pared 4 bases from V and 3 bases from J, leaving 19 bases between. The CDR3 region is CASSTPAWGPDYGYTF. The CDR3 DNA is TGTGCCAGCAGCACCCCAGCGTGGGGGCCGGACTATGGCTACACCTTC.

This chain uses TRBV7-2 with TRBJ2-2; 7 bases are shared with TRBD2. The length of the CDR3 is 17 residues. CDR1 is SGHTA and CDR2 is FQGNSA in the germline V gene. The V gene end was trimmed by 4 bases and the J gene end by 8 bases; junction bases not matched to a gene: 16. CDR3 loop: CASSSLLRLAARGELFF. CDR3 in DNA: TGTGCCAGCAGCTCCCTCCTCCGACTAGCAGCTCGAGGGGAGCTGTTTTTT.

The chain links TRBV27 to TRBJ2-5, with 10 bases matching TRBD2. CDR1 and CDR2 from the germline V gene are MNHEY and SMNVEV (reference sequence). The V and J ends lost 2 bases and 5 bases, in that order; junction bases with no gene match: 5. This CDR3 contains 15 residues. This CDR3 reads CASSLALAGTETQYF. The CDR3 region has the DNA TGTGCCAGCAGTTTAGCACTAGCGGGAACTGAGACCCAGTACTTC.